These 23 T cell receptor beta chains were sequenced from one sample in a study of response to subunit inactivated influenza vaccine (dated by TCRdb to between 2018 and 2020). Libraries were made using RT-PCR. Sequencing took place on an Illumina HiSeq 2500. The public sequencing data were trimmed at Q25 with fastp and processed into clonotypes with MiXCR by TCRdb, which kept only in-frame beta chains. Every CDR3 protein is listed once, alongside the most common genes and DNA of its rows. The sample includes under 950,000 distinct CDR3 sequences, with about 20% observed a single time. The ten top clones hold roughly 10% of the sample. The sample in question was PBMCs from blood, obtained 5 to 6 days after vaccination. The source is a man aged 45-65 years who received an inactivated influenza vaccine. Donor details come from another sample of the same person, matched by shared clones.

This clonotype was picked up a small number of times. CDR3 residues: CASNRDRGGTDTQYF. For the CDR3, the DNA is TGTGCCAGCAACCGGGACAGGGGGGGAACAGATACGCAGTATTTT. The J gene is TRBJ2-3, the V gene TRBV9, with 11 nucleotides matching TRBD1. The CDR3 consists of 15 residues. The germline CDR1 and CDR2 sequences are SGDLS and YYNGEE. J was trimmed by 3 bases and V by 6 bases; bases with no gene match: 6.

This clonotype has more than one count but fewer than ten. This chain joins TRBV9 and TRBJ2-7; 11 bases are a match to TRBD2. This CDR3 contains 16 residues. The J segment lost 3 bases and the V segment lost 3 bases, leaving 8 bases of the junction unmatched. Germline CDR1 SGDLS, CDR2 YYNGEE. The CDR3 is CASSEDGTSGYYEQYF. CDR3 coding DNA: TGTGCCAGCAGCGAAGACGGGACTAGCGGTTACTACGAGCAGTACTTC.

This clonotype was detected a few times. CDR3 nucleotide sequence: TGTGCCAGCAGCTTAGTTAACTACAACACAGATACGCAGTATTTT. Its translation is CASSLVNYNTDTQYF. V is TRBV7-2 and J is TRBJ2-3; D remains unclear. The germline CDR1 and CDR2 sequences are SGHTA and FQGNSA. With 1 base removed from V and 2 bases from J, the gap between germline ends came to 10 bases. The CDR3 has 15 residues.

In this sample, this clonotype turned up a few times. The rearrangement joins TRBV5-1 to TRBJ1-6; D may be TRBD1 (5 bases). The CDR3 is made up of 13 amino acids. Trimming pared 3 bases from V and 7 bases from J, leaving 8 bases between. Germline values: CDR1 SGHRS, CDR2 YFSETQ. CDR3 amino acids: CASSSGRNSPLHF. The CDR3 DNA reads TGCGCCAGCAGCTCGGGACGGAATTCACCCCTCCACTTT.

Only a few counts were recorded for this clonotype. The V call is TRBV12-3 or TRBV12-4, the J call TRBJ1-4; D gene ambiguous. V was shortened by 6 bases and J by 0 bases, with 20 bases between the two germline ends. The CDR3 length is 18 residues. The CDR3 spells CASRSPPGYIATNEKLFF. The DNA for the CDR3 is TGTGCCAGCAGATCACCTCCGGGGTACATTGCAACTAATGAAAAACTGTTTTTT.

The gene calls are TRBV12-3 or TRBV12-4 and TRBJ2-1; 11 bases map to TRBD2. There are 20 residues in the CDR3. Germline trimming cut 3 bases from V and 0 bases from J; bases unmatched to any gene: 13. In DNA, the CDR3 is TGTGCCAGCAGTTTCGACTATCAGCTAGCGGGGGGCCCCTCCTACAATGAGCAGTTCTTC. This encodes CASSFDYQLAGGPSYNEQFF.

V usage is TRBV5-1 and J usage is TRBJ2-2, with TRBD2 matching over 8 bases. CDR3 length: 16 residues. The V gene's germline CDR1 is SGHRS and CDR2 YFSETQ. After removal of 4 bases from V and 2 bases from J, the junction contained 7 bases not matched to a gene. The CDR3 reads CASSTASGRNTGELFF. The CDR3 coding sequence is TGCGCCAGCAGCACCGCTAGCGGGCGAAACACCGGGGAGCTGTTTTTT.

The chain combines TRBV5-1 with TRBJ2-7; D perhaps matches TRBD2 (6 bases). V dropped 0 bases and J dropped 5 bases, with 18 bases sitting between them. CDR1 and CDR2 (germline): SGHRS, YFSETQ. This CDR3 is built from 16 residues. Here the CDR3 DNA reads TGCGCCAGCAGCTTGGTCAGCGGGCCCTTGGGGAACGAGCAGTACTTC. It specifies CASSLVSGPLGNEQYF.

The gene calls are TRBV20-1 and TRBJ2-1; TRBD1 agrees at 9 bases. V was pared by 3 bases and J by 7 bases, with 7 bases of the junction left unmatched. The germline V gene encodes CDR1 DFQATT and CDR2 SNEGSKA (reference sequence). This CDR3 has 14 residues. The CDR3 DNA is TGCAGTGCTAGGCCCGCGGACAGGGGAAATGAGCAGTTCTTC. It translates to CSARPADRGNEQFF.

The chain recombines TRBV6-2 or TRBV6-3 with TRBJ2-3; D is ambiguous. CDR1 and CDR2 from the germline V gene are MNHEY and SVGEGT. CDR3 length: 13 amino acids. V shed 4 bases and J shed 1 base, with 6 bases lying between them. The CDR3 sequence: CASSFRRTDTQYF. CDR3 sequence (DNA): TGTGCCAGCAGTTTCAGGCGCACAGATACGCAGTATTTT.

The rearrangement uses TRBV29-1 and TRBJ1-1; 7 bases match TRBD1. The V gene's germline CDR1 is SQVTM and CDR2 ANQGSEA. CDR3 size: 12 residues. V lost 3 bases to trimming and J lost 3 bases; unmatched junction nucleotides: 1. The CDR3 DNA follows: TGCAGCGTTGAGACAGGGTACACTGAAGCTTTCTTT. Its translation is CSVETGYTEAFF. The full variable domain, its missing parts supplied by reference TRBV29-1 and TRBJ1-1, is SAVISQKPSRDICQRGTSLTIQCQVDSQVTMMFWYRQQPGQSLTLIATANQGSEATYESGFVIDKFPISRPNLTFSTLTVSNMSPEDSSIYLCSVETGYTEAFFGQGTRLTVV.

V is TRBV3-1 and J is TRBJ2-7; tentative D call: TRBD1 (5 bases). The CDR3 spans 13 residues. Trimming removed 9 bases from V and 6 bases from J, with 18 bases in between. The germline gives CDR1 LGHDT, CDR2 YNNKEL (reference sequence). This CDR3 reads CASATVIGVEQYF. The CDR3 DNA reads as TGTGCCAGTGCGACAGTTATTGGAGTCGAGCAGTACTTC.

V gene TRBV5-8 combines with J gene TRBJ2-7, with 8 nucleotides matching TRBD2. V dropped 8 bases and J dropped 2; count of bases not matched to a gene: 9. This CDR3 spans 14 amino acids. CDR1 is SGHTS, CDR2 YDEGEE, per germline. This CDR3 reads CASQDLAGTYEQYF. CDR3 coding DNA: TGTGCCAGTCAGGACCTAGCGGGCACCTACGAGCAGTACTTC.

The chain joins TRBV5-1 to TRBJ2-7, with 14 bases fitting TRBD2. This CDR3 has 20 amino acids. The ends lost 4 bases at V and 3 bases at J; junction bases unmatched: 18. Germline V gene data show CDR1 as SGHRS and CDR2 as YFSETQ. DNA for the CDR3: TGCGCCAGCAGCATCCAGATGGGACAGAGGACTAGCGGGGGGTTCTACGAGCAGTACTTC. It encodes CASSIQMGQRTSGGFYEQYF.

V gene TRBV2 combines with J gene TRBJ1-2; maybe TRBD1 (5 bases). The V and J ends lost 8 bases and 4 bases respectively, with 14 bases between them. CDR3 length: 13 amino acids. Germline CDR1 SNHLY, CDR2 FYNNEI. CDR3 loop: CASQPQALYGYTF. CDR3 DNA sequence: TGTGCCAGCCAACCACAGGCGCTCTATGGCTACACCTTC.

This clonotype came up many times. The chain is built from TRBV24-1 and TRBJ1-1; no definite D call. Trimming took off 5 bases at V and 3 bases at J, with 12 bases between the two ends. CDR3 length: 14 residues. CDR1 and CDR2 (germline): KGHDR, SFDVKD. CDR3 region: CATSADTQDTEAFF. The CDR3 DNA reads as TGTGCCACCAGTGCGGATACTCAGGACACTGAAGCTTTCTTT.

V usage is TRBV7-3 and J usage is TRBJ2-7; 12 nucleotides align to TRBD2. V was pared by 5 bases and J by 5 bases, with 7 bases of the junction left unmatched. There are 15 residues in the CDR3. CDR1 and CDR2 (germline): SGHTA, FQGTGA. CDR3 protein: CASSKTSGRLDEQYF. CDR3 coding DNA: TGTGCCAGCAGCAAAACTAGCGGGAGGTTAGACGAGCAGTACTTC.

The DNA of the CDR3 is TGTGCCAGCAGCTACGGTATTGGGGGGGGCCTCTCAACAGATACGCAGTATTTT. It yields the protein CASSYGIGGGLSTDTQYF. The chain links TRBV7-6 to TRBJ2-3; D may be TRBD2 (7 bases). CDR3 length: 18 amino acids. Germline CDR1 is SGHVS and CDR2 is FNYEAQ. The V end lost 4 bases, the J end lost 3 bases, and 23 bases lay between the germline ends.

V gene TRBV28 combines with J gene TRBJ2-1, with 11 bases that match TRBD2. J gave up 6 bases and V 4 bases, and 17 bases lay outside the gene matches. CDR1 and CDR2 from the germline V gene are MDHEN and SYDVKM. CDR3 size: 19 residues. The CDR3 loop reads CASSSHRGPGLAGVNEQFF. The CDR3 bases are TGTGCCAGCAGTTCACACAGGGGGCCCGGACTAGCGGGCGTCAATGAGCAGTTCTTC.

This clonotype was counted between two and nine times. The chain employs TRBV5-1 and TRBJ1-3, with D unresolved. V shed 1 base and J shed 4 bases, with 21 bases lying between them. Per germline, CDR1 SGHRS and CDR2 YFSETQ. The CDR3 consists of 18 residues. In DNA form, the CDR3 reads TGCGCCAGCAGCTTGACCTCGACCACGGAAAAGCTCGGAAACACCATATATTTT. It encodes CASSLTSTTEKLGNTIYF.

Only a few counts were recorded for this clonotype. The V call is TRBV11-2, the J call TRBJ2-2; 11 bases fit TRBD2. The CDR3 loop spans 19 amino acids. The junction had 10 bases not matched to a gene; V was cut back by 1 base and J by 3 bases. Per the germline V gene, CDR1 is SGHAT and CDR2 is FQNNGV. Written as DNA, the CDR3 is TGTGCCAGCAGCTTAGTCGGTGTGGCTAGCGGGAGGTACACCGGGGAGCTGTTTTTT. Its protein is CASSLVGVASGRYTGELFF.

The chain is built from TRBV20-1 and TRBJ2-7; a weak D match, TRBD2 (6 bases). V lost 3 bases and J 2 bases, leaving 20 bases between the germline ends. Germline CDR1 is DFQATT and CDR2 is SNEGSKA (reference sequence). The CDR3 contains 16 residues. The CDR3 coding sequence is TGCAGTGCTAGCCCTTCGCGGGGTAACCCCACCTACGAGCAGTACTTC. Amino acid sequence: CSASPSRGNPTYEQYF.

Only a few counts were recorded for this clonotype. The CDR3 sequence: CASNNGQAANGYTF. The CDR3 DNA reads TGTGCCAGCAACAACGGACAGGCCGCCAATGGCTACACCTTC. V gene TRBV6-2 or TRBV6-3 combines with J gene TRBJ1-2, with 7 bases that match TRBD1. The CDR3 runs to 14 residues. The germline gives CDR1 MNHEY, CDR2 SVGEGT. Unmatched junction bases numbered 11, after V lost 7 bases and J lost 6 bases.